Listed here are 21 T cell receptor beta chains from one sample, sequenced in a study of identifying expanded T cells in peripheral blood. The protocol was immunoSEQ multiplex PCR, while the TCRdb copy is restricted to in-frame clones and leaves out a portion. Of 75,000 to 95,000 clones in the sample, over 85% were seen once. Sequencing input: blood. These receptors all come from a person aged 18 to 69 in good health.

This clone was counted only a few times. This sequence joins TRBV13 and TRBJ1-2; D uncertain. This CDR3 has 13 amino acids. CDR1 and CDR2 (germline): PRHDT, FYEKMQ (reference sequence). V was clipped by 5 bases and J by 5 bases, with 12 bases between them. CDR3 sequence: CASSIIEDYGYTF. As DNA, the CDR3 is TGTGCCAGCAGCATCATCGAAGATTATGGCTACACCTTC.

The chain uses TRBV12-5 and TRBJ1-2; D is uncertain. Germline V lookup: CDR1 LGHNT, CDR2 FRNRAP. V dropped 0 bases and J dropped 5 bases, with 16 bases sitting between them. The CDR3 length is 16 residues. The DNA of the CDR3 is TGTGCTAGTGGTTTGGTACATGCCAGGAAGGGATATGGCTACACCTTC. Translating it yields CASGLVHARKGYGYTF.

The chain combines TRBV5-6 with TRBJ2-7; the D is unclear. CDR1 SGHDT and CDR2 YYEEEE come from the germline V gene. V was trimmed by 3 bases and J by 6 bases, leaving 22 bases between them. The CDR3 extends over 16 amino acids. The CDR3 DNA sequence: TGTGCCAGCAGCTGGATTCCGGGTTCTGGTTCGGCCGAGCAGTACTTC. It yields the protein CASSWIPGSGSAEQYF.

The rearrangement joins TRBV30 to TRBJ1-1, with D unclear. The CDR3 has 13 amino acids. Germline V gives CDR1 GTSNPN, CDR2 SVGIG (reference sequence). The V and J ends lost 5 bases and 2 bases respectively, with 12 bases between them. The CDR3 here is CAWQSWVNTEAFF. CDR3 bases: TGTGCCTGGCAAAGTTGGGTAAACACTGAAGCTTTCTTT. Together with reference TRBV30 and TRBJ1-1, the CDR3 gives the full variable domain: SQTIHQWPATLVQPVGSPLSLECTVEGTSNPNLYWYRQAAGRGLQLLFYSVGIGQISSEVPQNLSASRPQDRQFILSSKKLLLSDSGFYLCAWQSWVNTEAFFGQGTRLTVV.

The chain employs TRBV29-1 and TRBJ1-1, with D maybe TRBD1 (6 bases). The CDR3 totals 14 residues. V shed 6 bases and J shed 3 bases, with 17 bases lying between them. CDR1 is SQVTM, CDR2 ANQGSEA, per germline. This CDR3 reads CSVPPQGWDTEAFF. In DNA, the CDR3 is TGCAGCGTCCCCCCACAGGGTTGGGACACTGAAGCTTTCTTT.

V is TRBV7-9 and J is TRBJ2-5; a weak D match, TRBD1 (5 bases). Trimming shortened V by 5 bases and J by 1 base, and 11 bases separated the two germline ends. Looked up from germline, CDR1 is SEHNR and CDR2 is FQNEAQ (reference sequence). The CDR3 is 14 amino acids. CDR3 in amino acids: CASSPGRSQETQYF. DNA of the CDR3: TGTGCCAGCAGCCCAGGGCGGTCCCAAGAGACCCAGTACTTC.

The rearrangement joins TRBV18 to TRBJ1-3; TRBD1 might be the D (5 bases). The germline V and J ends were trimmed by 3 bases and 0 bases, with 18 bases remaining between them. Germline CDR1 and CDR2: KGHSH and LQKENI. The CDR3 totals 18 residues. The CDR3 DNA reads TGTGCCAGCTCACCTAGAACAATAACAGGAGCCTCTGGAAACACCATATATTTT. Translated, it gives CASSPRTITGASGNTIYF.

This clone was picked up one time. The chain combines TRBV7-6 with TRBJ2-1, with D hard to call. The V and J ends lost 5 bases and 2 bases respectively, with 7 bases between them. The CDR3 loop spans 13 amino acids. Germline lookup yields CDR1 SGHVS and CDR2 FNYEAQ. CDR3 amino acids: CASSLDPYNEQFF. CDR3 nucleotides: TGTGCCAGCAGCCTAGACCCCTACAATGAGCAGTTCTTC.

The gene calls are TRBV15 and TRBJ1-2; D is undetermined. Trimming stripped 0 bases from V and 3 bases from J, with 11 bases between. The CDR3 is 15 amino acids. Germline V lookup: CDR1 LNHNV, CDR2 YYDKDF (reference sequence). The CDR3 here is CATSREVSYYYGYTF. In DNA, the CDR3 is TGTGCCACCAGCAGAGAGGTTTCTTACTACTATGGCTACACCTTC.

This rearrangement joins TRBV28 to TRBJ2-5, with TRBD2 matching over 8 bases. The CDR3 sequence is 12 residues long. The V gene's germline CDR1 is MDHEN and CDR2 SYDVKM. The CDR3 loop is CARGGPQETQYF. The CDR3 nucleotides are TGTGCTCGCGGGGGGCCCCAAGAGACCCAGTACTTC.

V usage is TRBV10-3 and J usage is TRBJ1-1; 8 bases agree with TRBD1. Losses at the gene ends were 7 bases for V and 4 bases for J; bases not matched to a gene: 5. The CDR3 contains 13 residues. Germline assignment: CDR1 ENHRY and CDR2 SYGVKD. CDR3 protein: CAINPDRGTEAFF. The CDR3 DNA sequence: TGTGCCATCAACCCTGACAGGGGCACTGAAGCTTTCTTT.

V usage is TRBV29-1 and J usage is TRBJ2-3, with D perhaps matching TRBD1 or TRBD2 (6 bases each). CDR3 length: 13 residues. V was clipped by 5 bases and J by 0 bases, with 9 bases between them. Germline lookup yields CDR1 SQVTM and CDR2 ANQGSEA. The CDR3 sequence is CSVRGTSTDTQYF. CDR3 nucleotides: TGCAGCGTTAGGGGGACTAGCACAGATACGCAGTATTTT.

The rearrangement uses TRBV6-4 and TRBJ1-5, with D uncertain. The CDR3 has 13 residues. Germline V lookup: CDR1 MRHNA, CDR2 SNTAGT. V was clipped by 3 bases and J by 4 bases, with 7 bases between them. CDR3 in DNA: TGTGCCAGCAGTGAAAATCAGAATCAGCCCCAGCATTTT. Translation: CASSENQNQPQHF.

This clone was seen only a few times. The chain employs TRBV6-1 and TRBJ1-2; D uncertain. V lost 3 bases and J lost 5, with 7 bases in between. The CDR3 length is 12 residues. The germline CDR1 and CDR2 sequences are MNHNS and SASEGT. Here the CDR3 reads CASSDMGYGYTF. The CDR3 DNA reads TGTGCCAGCAGTGATATGGGATATGGCTACACCTTC.

The chain carries TRBV7-2 and TRBJ1-4; 9 nucleotides match TRBD1. The V segment lost 1 base and the J segment 9 bases; nucleotides outside the gene matches: 0. This CDR3 is built from 13 residues. From germline, CDR1 is SGHTA and CDR2 FQGNSA. The CDR3 nucleotides read TGTGCCAGCAGCTTAGACAGGGGGCAAAAACTGTTTTTT. It is translated as CASSLDRGQKLFF.

The J gene is TRBJ1-1, the V gene TRBV19; D remains unclear. Trimming left V 10 bases short and J 0 bases short, with 12 bases between. This CDR3 region has 13 residues. Germline V gene sequence: CDR1 LNHDA, CDR2 SQIVND (reference sequence). CDR3 loop: CATSNSMNTEAFF. CDR3 coding DNA: TGTGCCACCTCGAACTCTATGAACACTGAAGCTTTCTTT.

The CDR3 spells CASSQEGGRFF. In DNA, the CDR3 is TGTGCCAGCAGCCAAGAGGGGGGTCGGTTCTTC. V usage is TRBV4-2 and J usage is TRBJ2-1; D perhaps matches TRBD2 (6 bases). CDR3 length: 11 residues. The V and J ends lost 0 bases and 15 bases respectively, with 9 bases between them. The germline V gene has CDR1 LGHNA and CDR2 YNFKEQ.

The rearrangement uses TRBV6-1 and TRBJ2-3; D is uncertain. Trimming stripped 0 bases from V and 0 bases from J, with 10 bases between. Germline assignment: CDR1 MNHNS and CDR2 SASEGT. The CDR3 is 16 amino acids. The CDR3 sequence: CASSEALSTSTDTQYF. The CDR3 region has the DNA TGTGCCAGCAGTGAAGCTTTGTCTACTAGCACAGATACGCAGTATTTT.

The rearrangement links TRBV7-2 to TRBJ2-5, with no clear D. Germline lookup yields CDR1 SGHTA and CDR2 FQGNSA. This CDR3 contains 14 residues. V was pared by 8 bases and J by 6 bases, with 19 bases between. CDR3 DNA: TGTGCCAGCGCCCAAGGCCTTCTGGGAAAGACCCAGTACTTC. Encoded protein: CASAQGLLGKTQYF.

The chain employs TRBV6-5 and TRBJ2-2, with D uncertain. This CDR3 is 12 amino acids long. V lost 8 bases, J lost 3 bases, and 7 bases lay in between. Germline CDR1 and CDR2: MNHEY and SVGAGI. The CDR3 loop reads CASRLYTGELFF. The CDR3 bases are TGTGCCAGCCGTCTGTACACCGGGGAGCTGTTTTTT.

The chain carries TRBV5-4 and TRBJ1-6; D is uncertain. Germline-derived CDR1 and CDR2 are SGHNT and YYREEE (reference sequence). The CDR3 is 14 amino acids. V gave up 0 bases and J gave up 6 bases, with 7 bases separating them. CDR3 region: CASSLGTINSPLHF. The CDR3 bases are TGTGCCAGCAGCTTGGGGACCATTAATTCACCCCTCCACTTT.